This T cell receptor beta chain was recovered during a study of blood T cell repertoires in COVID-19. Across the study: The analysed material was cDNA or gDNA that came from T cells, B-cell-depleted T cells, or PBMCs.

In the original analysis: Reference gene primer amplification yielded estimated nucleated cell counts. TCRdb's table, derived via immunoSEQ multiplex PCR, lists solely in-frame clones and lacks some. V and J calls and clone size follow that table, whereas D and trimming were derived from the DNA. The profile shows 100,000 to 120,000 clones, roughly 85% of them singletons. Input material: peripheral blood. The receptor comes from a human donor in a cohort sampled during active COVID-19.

The CDR3 nucleotides are TGTGCCTGGAAGGGACAGGGGAATTCACCCCTCCACTTT. Encoded protein: CAWKGQGNSPLHF. The chain joins TRBV30 to TRBJ1-6; TRBD1 matches at 10 bases. V shed 4 bases and J 7 bases; nucleotides not matched to a gene: 1. CDR3 length equals 13 residues. CDR1 is GTSNPN, CDR2 SVGIG, per germline (reference sequence). The whole variable domain, filled in from reference TRBV30 and TRBJ1-6, reads SQTIHQWPATLVQPVGSPLSLECTVEGTSNPNLYWYRQAAGRGLQLLFYSVGIGQISSEVPQNLSASRPQDRQFILSSKKLLLSDSGFYLCAWKGQGNSPLHFGNGTRLTVT.